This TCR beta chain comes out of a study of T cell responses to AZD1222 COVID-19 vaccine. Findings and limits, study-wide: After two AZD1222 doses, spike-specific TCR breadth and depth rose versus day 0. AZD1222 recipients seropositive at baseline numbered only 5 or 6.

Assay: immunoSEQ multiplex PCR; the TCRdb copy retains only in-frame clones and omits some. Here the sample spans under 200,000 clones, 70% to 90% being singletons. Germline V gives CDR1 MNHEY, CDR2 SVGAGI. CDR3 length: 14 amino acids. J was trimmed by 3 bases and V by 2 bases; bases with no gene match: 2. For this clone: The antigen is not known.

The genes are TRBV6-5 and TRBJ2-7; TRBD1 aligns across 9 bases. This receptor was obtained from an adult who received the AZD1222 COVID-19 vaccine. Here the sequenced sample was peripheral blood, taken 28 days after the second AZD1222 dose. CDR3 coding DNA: TGTGCCAGCAGTTACAAGGACAGGGGCTACGAGCAGTACTTC. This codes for CASSYKDRGYEQYF.